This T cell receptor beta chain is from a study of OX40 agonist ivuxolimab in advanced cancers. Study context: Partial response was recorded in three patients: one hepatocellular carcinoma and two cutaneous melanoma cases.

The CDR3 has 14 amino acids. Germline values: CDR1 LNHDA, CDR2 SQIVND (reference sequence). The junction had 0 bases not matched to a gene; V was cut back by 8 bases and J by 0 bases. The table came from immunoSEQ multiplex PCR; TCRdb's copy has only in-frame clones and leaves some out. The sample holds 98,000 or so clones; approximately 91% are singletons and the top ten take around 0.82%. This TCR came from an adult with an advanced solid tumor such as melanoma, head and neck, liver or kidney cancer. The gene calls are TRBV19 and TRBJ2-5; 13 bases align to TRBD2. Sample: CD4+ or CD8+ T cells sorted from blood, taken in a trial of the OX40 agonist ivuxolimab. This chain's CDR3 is CASGTSGNQETQYF. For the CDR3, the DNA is TGTGCCAGTGGGACTAGCGGGAACCAAGAGACCCAGTACTTC.